The next 27 T cell receptor beta chains were all read from a single sample in a study of cytomegalovirus exposure and HLA in healthy donors (TCRdb year 2017). Library preparation employed the immunoSEQ multiplex PCR assay. This is the immuneACCESS table as TCRdb keeps it, with only in-frame sequences that have V and J called. A part of the clones is gone; compared with another copy, unresolved V genes explain less than half, and the rest is unexplained. Counted in this sample were around 95,000 clones; 85% of them appeared once. The ten largest clones take up approximately 22% of the sample. Input material: PBMCs. Every receptor here comes from a man younger than 35 in good health and CMV-seropositive.

This clone was detected a few times. The V call is TRBV28, the J call TRBJ1-1; TRBD1 is a possible D gene (5 bases). V lost 2 bases, J lost 3 bases, and 7 bases lay in between. Germline CDR1 MDHEN, CDR2 SYDVKM. The CDR3 is 13 residues long. The CDR3 DNA is TGTGCCAGCAGTTTAGCACAGGACACTGAAGCTTTCTTT. Its protein is CASSLAQDTEAFF. Looking up the rest from reference TRBV28 and TRBJ1-1 gives the full variable domain: DVKVTQSSRYLVKRTGEKVFLECVQDMDHENMFWYRQDPGLGLRLIYFSYDVKMKEKGDIPEGYSVSREKKERFSLILESASTNQTSMYLCASSLAQDTEAFFGQGTRLTVV.

V usage is TRBV7-6 and J usage is TRBJ2-1; 7 bases are shared with TRBD2. The CDR3 sequence is 13 residues long. V dropped 7 bases and J dropped 9; count of bases not matched to a gene: 9. Germline values: CDR1 SGHVS, CDR2 FNYEAQ. The CDR3 here is CASTPVPGGEQFF. The CDR3 DNA reads TGTGCCAGCACCCCAGTTCCGGGAGGTGAGCAGTTCTTC.

This clone was seen only once. This chain joins TRBV19 and TRBJ1-2; 8 positions match TRBD1. Germline values: CDR1 LNHDA, CDR2 SQIVND (reference sequence). The length of the CDR3 is 17 residues. Losses at the gene ends were 4 bases for V and 0 bases for J; bases not matched to a gene: 10. The CDR3 sequence: CASSTLGQANPNYGYTF. In DNA form, the CDR3 reads TGTGCCAGTAGTACCCTGGGACAGGCGAACCCTAACTATGGCTACACCTTC.

The chain recombines TRBV19 with TRBJ1-4; D not certain. V lost 1 base, J lost 3 bases, and 6 bases lay in between. Germline V gene lookup returns CDR1 LNHDA and CDR2 SQIVND (reference sequence). The CDR3 covers 14 residues. For the CDR3, the DNA is TGTGCCAGTAGTATAGTCTCGGCTAATGAAAAACTGTTTTTT. As protein: CASSIVSANEKLFF.

The V call is TRBV7-9, the J call TRBJ1-4; D remains ambiguous. In germline, CDR1 is SEHNR, CDR2 FQNEAQ (reference sequence). This CDR3 is 15 amino acids long. V lost 1 base and J lost 7, with 13 bases in between. CDR3 bases: TGTGCCAGCAGCTTAGGCAGGTTTGTAGGTGAAAAACTGTTTTTT. Amino acid sequence: CASSLGRFVGEKLFF.

This chain connects TRBV19 to TRBJ1-5; D is unresolved. V was pared by 8 bases and J by 4 bases, with 6 bases between. Germline V gene sequence: CDR1 LNHDA, CDR2 SQIVND (reference sequence). The CDR3 runs to 11 residues. The CDR3 DNA follows: TGTGCCAGTGCACAAAATCAGCCCCAGCATTTT. It yields the protein CASAQNQPQHF.

This rearrangement joins TRBV7-8 to TRBJ2-5; D is perhaps TRBD1 (6 bases). CDR1 is SGHVS and CDR2 is FQNEAQ in the germline V gene. V shed 1 base and J shed 1 base, with 7 bases lying between them. This CDR3 is built from 14 residues. The CDR3 is CASSLVRGQETQYF. In DNA form, the CDR3 reads TGTGCCAGCAGCTTAGTCAGGGGCCAAGAGACCCAGTACTTC.

The chain employs TRBV6-1 and TRBJ1-5; tentative D call: TRBD1 (6 bases). This CDR3 region has 15 residues. V shed 1 base and J shed 5 bases, with 12 bases lying between them. The germline V gene encodes CDR1 MNHNS and CDR2 SASEGT. DNA of the CDR3: TGTGCCAGCAGTGAAGGTTGGGGGCCATATCAGCCCCAGCATTTT. Amino acid sequence: CASSEGWGPYQPQHF.

This clone was counted a single time. The V and J genes are TRBV6-1 and TRBJ2-3; TRBD1 agrees at 9 bases. Losses at the gene ends were 6 bases for V and 2 bases for J; bases not matched to a gene: 6. The CDR3 runs to 15 residues. Germline V lookup: CDR1 MNHNS, CDR2 SASEGT. CDR3 region: CASSRGTGSTDTQYF. CDR3 DNA sequence: TGTGCCAGCAGCCGGGGGACAGGGTCCACAGATACGCAGTATTTT.

The chain joins TRBV29-1 to TRBJ2-3; TRBD2 might be the D (6 bases). The germline CDR1 and CDR2 sequences are SQVTM and ANQGSEA. V lost 2 bases, J lost 4 bases, and 13 bases lay in between. This CDR3 region has 14 residues. CDR3 loop: CSVEWVEGSDTQYF. For the CDR3, the DNA is TGCAGCGTTGAATGGGTGGAGGGCTCAGATACGCAGTATTTT.

This chain connects TRBV23-1 to TRBJ2-2, with TRBD2 matching over 7 bases. TRBV23-1 is an ORF for which the function is uncertain. The CDR3 runs to 16 residues. J lost 6 bases, V lost 0 bases, and 7 bases had no gene match. The CDR3 spells CASSQSRAGRAGELFF. CDR3 DNA sequence: TGCGCCAGCAGTCAATCGAGGGCAGGGAGGGCCGGGGAGCTGTTTTTT.

V and J are TRBV9 and TRBJ1-4; D is unclear. This CDR3 comprises 14 residues. CDR1 and CDR2 (germline): SGDLS, YYNGEE. Trimming removed 2 bases at V and 3 bases at J, with 8 bases between. The CDR3: CASSVGGSNEKLFF. CDR3 coding DNA: TGTGCCAGCAGCGTTGGAGGGTCTAATGAAAAACTGTTTTTT.

The chain joins TRBV7-9 to TRBJ2-7; 10 nucleotides match TRBD2. Germline trimming cut 1 base from V and 0 bases from J; bases unmatched to any gene: 6. Germline CDR1 is SEHNR and CDR2 is FQNEAQ (reference sequence). This CDR3 region has 17 residues. The CDR3 loop reads CASSLDTSGMSSYEQYV. The CDR3 region has the DNA TGTGCCAGCAGCTTAGATACTAGCGGGATGAGCTCCTACGAGCAGTACGTC.

There are a few counts of this clone. This sequence joins TRBV6-1 and TRBJ2-7, with 10 bases identical to TRBD1. The CDR3 runs to 14 residues. The J segment lost 4 bases and the V segment lost 5 bases, leaving 5 bases of the junction unmatched. Germline loops: CDR1 MNHNS, CDR2 SASEGT. CDR3 DNA sequence: TGTGCCAGCAGTACCAGACAGGGGGCTTACGAGCAGTACGTC. Protein product: CASSTRQGAYEQYV.

The V and J genes are TRBV7-9 and TRBJ2-5, with 7 bases identical to TRBD1. The CDR3 has 14 amino acids. V lost 5 bases to trimming and J lost 2 bases; unmatched junction nucleotides: 5. CDR1 and CDR2 from the germline V gene are SEHNR and FQNEAQ (reference sequence). DNA for the CDR3: TGTGCCAGCAGCAAGACAGGGTGGCAAGAGACCCAGTACTTC. Translating it yields CASSKTGWQETQYF.

The CDR3 DNA sequence: TGCAGCGTTATAACAGGGGGCACGCCCTACTACGAGCAGTACTTC. This translates into CSVITGGTPYYEQYF. This chain joins TRBV29-1 and TRBJ2-7; 9 nucleotides match TRBD1. The germline gives CDR1 SQVTM, CDR2 ANQGSEA. CDR3 length: 15 amino acids. After removal of 5 bases from V and 3 bases from J, the junction contained 11 bases not matched to a gene.

The chain links TRBV7-8 to TRBJ2-3; perhaps TRBD2 as D (6 bases). The CDR3 is 14 amino acids. V gave up 1 base and J gave up 1 base, with 6 bases separating them. CDR1 and CDR2 from the germline V gene are SGHVS and FQNEAQ. CDR3 amino acids: CASSLGLGTDTQYF. In DNA, the CDR3 is TGTGCCAGCAGCTTAGGACTAGGCACAGATACGCAGTATTTT.

This chain connects TRBV5-1 to TRBJ1-1, with 8 nucleotides matching TRBD1. CDR3 length: 15 amino acids. With V trimmed by 4 bases and J by 2 bases, 7 bases remained unmatched. Germline V gene data show CDR1 as SGHRS and CDR2 as YFSETQ. The CDR3 sequence: CASSLIGQGNTEAFF. In DNA form, the CDR3 reads TGCGCCAGCAGCCTTATAGGACAGGGAAACACTGAAGCTTTCTTT.

The CDR3 region has the DNA TGCAGCGTAGACAGGGATCCGTCCTACAATGAGCAGTTCTTC. This codes for CSVDRDPSYNEQFF. The rearrangement joins TRBV29-1 to TRBJ2-1; TRBD1 agrees at 7 bases. The CDR3 extends over 14 amino acids. With V trimmed by 6 bases and J by 1 base, 6 bases remained unmatched. The germline CDR1 and CDR2 sequences are SQVTM and ANQGSEA.

This clone has a single count. The genes are TRBV6-6 and TRBJ2-7; D remains unclear. The CDR3 length is 15 residues. The V end lost 2 bases, the J end lost 3 bases, and 14 bases lay between the germline ends. CDR1 is MNHNY, CDR2 SVGAGI, per germline (reference sequence). CDR3 amino acids: CASSYLGDLSYEQYF. The CDR3 DNA is TGTGCCAGCAGTTACCTCGGTGACTTAAGCTACGAGCAGTACTTC.

The V and J genes are TRBV27 and TRBJ2-3, with a tentative D call TRBD2 (5 bases). Germline CDR1 MNHEY, CDR2 SMNVEV (reference sequence). This CDR3 is 15 amino acids long. V was shortened by 3 bases and J by 1 base, with 11 bases between the two germline ends. CDR3: CASSFKRGGTDTQYF. The CDR3 DNA sequence: TGTGCCAGCAGTTTTAAACGGGGAGGCACAGATACGCAGTATTTT.

The rearrangement links TRBV25-1 to TRBJ1-2; 9 bases map to TRBD1. This CDR3 has 14 residues. Trimming cost V 3 bases and J 4 bases; bases outside gene matches: 3. CDR1 is MGHDK, CDR2 SYGVNS, per germline. In DNA form, the CDR3 reads TGTGCCAGCAGTGACTCGGGACAGGGCTATGGCTACACCTTC. It translates to CASSDSGQGYGYTF.

This clone was counted only a few times. Written as DNA, the CDR3 is TGTGCCTGGCACGACACCCACAATGAGCAGTTCTTC. This encodes CAWHDTHNEQFF. The chain combines TRBV30 with TRBJ2-1; D uncertain. Trimming took off 5 bases at V and 5 bases at J, with 10 bases between the two ends. Germline V gene sequence: CDR1 GTSNPN, CDR2 SVGIG (reference sequence). CDR3 length: 12 residues.

This rearrangement joins TRBV7-8 to TRBJ2-5; maybe TRBD2 (5 bases). Per germline, CDR1 SGHVS and CDR2 FQNEAQ. CDR3 size: 14 residues. Trimming cost V 5 bases and J 2 bases, with 12 bases left between them. The DNA for the CDR3 is TGTGCCAGCAGCCCTCCAGCGGTTCAAGAGACCCAGTACTTC. Translating gives CASSPPAVQETQYF.

The gene calls are TRBV25-1 and TRBJ2-2, with a possible D match to TRBD2 (6 bases). This CDR3 has 17 amino acids. Germline CDR1 and CDR2: MGHDK and SYGVNS. Trimming left V 3 bases short and J 4 bases short, with 18 bases between. The chain's CDR3 is CASSDLGRGTFTGELFF. In nucleotides, the CDR3 is TGTGCCAGCAGTGACCTGGGACGGGGGACTTTCACCGGGGAGCTGTTTTTT.

The chain uses TRBV6-5 and TRBJ2-7; TRBD1 aligns across 11 bases. The junction had 2 bases not matched to a gene; V was cut back by 4 bases and J by 3 bases. Germline V gene sequence: CDR1 MNHEY, CDR2 SVGAGI. This CDR3 is built from 14 residues. The CDR3 coding sequence is TGTGCCAGCAGTTGGACAGGGGGCAACTACGAGCAGTACTTC. Its translation is CASSWTGGNYEQYF.

This clone was detected only a few times. The chain has TRBV2 and TRBJ2-7; 9 bases are shared with TRBD2. Germline V gives CDR1 SNHLY, CDR2 FYNNEI. Germline trimming cut 7 bases from V and 1 base from J; bases unmatched to any gene: 5. The CDR3 contains 14 residues. The CDR3 nucleotides are TGTGCCAGCATCCCTAGCGGGGATTCCTACGAGCAGTACTTC. It translates to CASIPSGDSYEQYF.